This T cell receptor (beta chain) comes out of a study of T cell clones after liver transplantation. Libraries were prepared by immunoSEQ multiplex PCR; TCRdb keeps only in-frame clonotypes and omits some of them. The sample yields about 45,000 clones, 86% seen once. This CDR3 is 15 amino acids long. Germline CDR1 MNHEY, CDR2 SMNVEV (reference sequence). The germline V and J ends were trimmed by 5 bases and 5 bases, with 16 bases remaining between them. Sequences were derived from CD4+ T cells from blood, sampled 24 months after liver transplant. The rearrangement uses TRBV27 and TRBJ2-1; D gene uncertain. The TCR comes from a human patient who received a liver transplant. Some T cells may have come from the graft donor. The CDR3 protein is CASSPTPALDNEQFF. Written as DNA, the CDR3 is TGTGCCAGCAGTCCCACCCCCGCCCTAGACAATGAGCAGTTCTTC.